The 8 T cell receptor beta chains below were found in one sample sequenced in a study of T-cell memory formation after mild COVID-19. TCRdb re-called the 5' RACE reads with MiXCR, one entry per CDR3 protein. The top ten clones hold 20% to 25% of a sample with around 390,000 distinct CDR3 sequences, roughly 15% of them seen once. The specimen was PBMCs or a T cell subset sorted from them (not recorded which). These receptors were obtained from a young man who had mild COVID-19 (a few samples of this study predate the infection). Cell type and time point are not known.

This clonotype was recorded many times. CDR3 DNA sequence: TGCGCCAGCAGCTCGTCAGACGGCGGGTCCACTGAAGCTTTCTTT. This sequence encodes CASSSSDGGSTEAFF. The gene calls are TRBV5-1 and TRBJ1-1; no clear D gene. Germline CDR1 reads SGHRS; CDR2 reads YFSETQ. V lost 3 bases and J lost 4, with 16 bases in between. This CDR3 has 15 residues.

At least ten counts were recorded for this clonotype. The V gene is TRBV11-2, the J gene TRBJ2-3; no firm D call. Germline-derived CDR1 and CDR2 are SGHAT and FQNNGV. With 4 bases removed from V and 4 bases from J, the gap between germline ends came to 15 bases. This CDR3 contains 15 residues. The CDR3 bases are TGTGCCAGCAGCTACCAGTCTAACCTCCCAGATACGCAGTATTTT. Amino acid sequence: CASSYQSNLPDTQYF.

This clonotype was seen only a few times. CDR3 amino acids: CSARDNLAGTDTQYF. CDR3 DNA sequence: TGCAGTGCTAGAGATAACCTAGCGGGGACAGATACGCAGTATTTT. The V call is TRBV20-1, the J call TRBJ2-3; 9 bases align to TRBD2. There are 15 residues in the CDR3. Germline V lookup: CDR1 DFQATT, CDR2 SNEGSKA (reference sequence). V was clipped by 0 bases and J by 3 bases; unmatched bases: 4.

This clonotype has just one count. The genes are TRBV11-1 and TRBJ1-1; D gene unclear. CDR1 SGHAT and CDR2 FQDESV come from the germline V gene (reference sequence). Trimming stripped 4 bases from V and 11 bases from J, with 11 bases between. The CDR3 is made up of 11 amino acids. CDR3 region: CASSSGNRAFF. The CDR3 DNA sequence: TGTGCCAGCAGCTCCGGGAATAGGGCTTTCTTT.

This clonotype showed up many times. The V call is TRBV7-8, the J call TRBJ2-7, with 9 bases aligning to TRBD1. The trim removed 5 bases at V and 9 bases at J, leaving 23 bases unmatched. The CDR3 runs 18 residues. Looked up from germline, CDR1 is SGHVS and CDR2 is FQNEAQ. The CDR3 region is CASSATRDRAPVRIGQYV. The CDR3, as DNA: TGTGCCAGCAGCGCCACCCGGGACAGGGCACCGGTACGCATTGGGCAGTACGTC.

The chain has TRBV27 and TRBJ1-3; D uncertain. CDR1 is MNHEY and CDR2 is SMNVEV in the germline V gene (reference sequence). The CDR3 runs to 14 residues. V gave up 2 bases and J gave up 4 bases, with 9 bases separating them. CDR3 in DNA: TGTGCCAGCAGTTTAAGAGACGGAGGAAACACCATATATTTT. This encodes CASSLRDGGNTIYF.

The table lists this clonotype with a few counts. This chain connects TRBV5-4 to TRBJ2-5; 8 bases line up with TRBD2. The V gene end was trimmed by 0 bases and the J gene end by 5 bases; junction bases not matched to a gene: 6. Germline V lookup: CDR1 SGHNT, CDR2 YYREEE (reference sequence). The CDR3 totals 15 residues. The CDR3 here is CASSLELAGMETQYF. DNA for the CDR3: TGTGCCAGCAGCTTGGAGTTAGCGGGGATGGAGACCCAGTACTTC.

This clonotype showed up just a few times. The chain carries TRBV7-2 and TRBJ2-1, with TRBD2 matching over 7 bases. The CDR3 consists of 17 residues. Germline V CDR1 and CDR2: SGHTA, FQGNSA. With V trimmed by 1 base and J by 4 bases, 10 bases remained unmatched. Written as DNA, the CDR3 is TGTGCCAGCAGCTTAGGTTCCCGTGCTAGCGGTTACAATGAGCAGTTCTTC. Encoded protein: CASSLGSRASGYNEQFF.